The sequence of this T cell receptor beta chain was determined in a study of monozygotic twins with inflammatory bowel disease. Per TCR library, about 3,300 ng of total RNA was used. TCRalpha and TCRbeta cDNA went through two nested PCRs of roughly 15 and 9 cycles. TCRdb re-called the 5' RACE reads and catalogs CDR3 proteins one per entry, DNA excluded. The table for this sample gives 400,000 to 500,000 distinct CDR3 sequences. This CDR3 has 13 amino acids. Germline CDR1 and CDR2: MNHEY and SVGEGT. This rearrangement joins TRBV6-2 or TRBV6-3 to TRBJ2-2; TCRdb's D call of TRBD1 is untestable without DNA. Sequencing was done on a sample of blood. The TCR originated in a human donor with ulcerative colitis or Crohn's disease, or a healthy co-twin of an affected twin (not recorded which). CDR3 residues: CASRRQGSGELFF.